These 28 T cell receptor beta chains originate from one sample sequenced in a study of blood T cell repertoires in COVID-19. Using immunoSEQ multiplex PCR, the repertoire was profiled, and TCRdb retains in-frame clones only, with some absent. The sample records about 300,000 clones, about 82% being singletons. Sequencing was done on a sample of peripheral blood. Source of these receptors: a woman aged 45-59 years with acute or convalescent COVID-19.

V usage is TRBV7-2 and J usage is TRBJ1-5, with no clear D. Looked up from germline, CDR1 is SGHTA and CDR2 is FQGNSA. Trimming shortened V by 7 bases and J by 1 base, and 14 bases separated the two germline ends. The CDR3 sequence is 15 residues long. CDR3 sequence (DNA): TGTGCCAGCACCCTCCGGGGTGGCAGCAATCAGCCCCAGCATTTT. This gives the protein CASTLRGGSNQPQHF.

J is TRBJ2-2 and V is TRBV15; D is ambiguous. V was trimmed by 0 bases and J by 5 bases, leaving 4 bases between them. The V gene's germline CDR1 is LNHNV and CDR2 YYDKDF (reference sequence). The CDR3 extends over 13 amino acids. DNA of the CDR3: TGTGCCACCAGCAGAGATATAACCGGGGAGCTGTTTTTT. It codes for CATSRDITGELFF.

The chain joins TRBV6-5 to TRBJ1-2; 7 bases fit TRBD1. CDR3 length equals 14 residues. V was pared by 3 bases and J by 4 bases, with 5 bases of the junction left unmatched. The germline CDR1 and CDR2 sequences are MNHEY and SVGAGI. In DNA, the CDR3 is TGTGCCAGCAGTTATGGGAGACAGGGCTATGGCTACACCTTC. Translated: CASSYGRQGYGYTF.

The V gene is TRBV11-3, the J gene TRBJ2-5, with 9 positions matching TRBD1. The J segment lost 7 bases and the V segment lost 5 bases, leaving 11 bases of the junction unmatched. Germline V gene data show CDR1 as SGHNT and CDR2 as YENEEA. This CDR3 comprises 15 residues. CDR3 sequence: CASSHLNRGRGTQYF. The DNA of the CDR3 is TGTGCCAGCAGCCACCTGAACAGGGGGCGAGGGACCCAGTACTTC. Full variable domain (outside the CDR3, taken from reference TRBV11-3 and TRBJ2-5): EAGVVQSPRYKIIEKKQPVAFWCNPISGHNTLYWYLQNLGQGPELLIRYENEEAVDDSQLPKDRFSAERLKGVDSTLKIQPAELGDSAVYLCASSHLNRGRGTQYFGPGTRLLVL.

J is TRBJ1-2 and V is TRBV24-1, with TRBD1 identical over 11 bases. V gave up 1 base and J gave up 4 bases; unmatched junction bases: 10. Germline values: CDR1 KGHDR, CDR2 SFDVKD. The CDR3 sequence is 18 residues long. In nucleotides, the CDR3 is TGTGCCACCAGTGATTTCGTTTTGCTTGGGACAGGGGGCTATGGCTACACCTTC. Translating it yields CATSDFVLLGTGGYGYTF.

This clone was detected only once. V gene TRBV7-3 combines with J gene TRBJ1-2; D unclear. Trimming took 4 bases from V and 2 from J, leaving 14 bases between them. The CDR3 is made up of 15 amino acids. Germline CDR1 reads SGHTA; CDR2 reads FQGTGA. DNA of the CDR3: TGTGCCAGCAGCTCCTTCTGGGCGGGGAACTATGGCTACACCTTC. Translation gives CASSSFWAGNYGYTF.

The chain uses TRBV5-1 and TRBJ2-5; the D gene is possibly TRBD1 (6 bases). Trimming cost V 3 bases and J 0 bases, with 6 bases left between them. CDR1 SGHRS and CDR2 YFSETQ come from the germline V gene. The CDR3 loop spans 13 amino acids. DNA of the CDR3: TGCGCCAGCAGCTGGACAGACCAAGAGACCCAGTACTTC. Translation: CASSWTDQETQYF. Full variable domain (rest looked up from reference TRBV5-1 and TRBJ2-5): KAGVTQTPRYLIKTRGQQVTLSCSPISGHRSVSWYQQTPGQGLQFLFEYFSETQRNKGNFPGRFSGRQFSNSRSEMNVSTLELGDSALYLCASSWTDQETQYFGPGTRLLVL.

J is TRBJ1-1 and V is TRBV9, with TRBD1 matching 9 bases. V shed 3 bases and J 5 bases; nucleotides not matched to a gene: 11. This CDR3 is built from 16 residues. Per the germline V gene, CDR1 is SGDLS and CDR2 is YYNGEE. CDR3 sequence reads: CASSAPGTGLRTEAFF. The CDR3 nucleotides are TGTGCCAGCAGCGCGCCCGGGACAGGGCTGAGGACTGAAGCTTTCTTT.

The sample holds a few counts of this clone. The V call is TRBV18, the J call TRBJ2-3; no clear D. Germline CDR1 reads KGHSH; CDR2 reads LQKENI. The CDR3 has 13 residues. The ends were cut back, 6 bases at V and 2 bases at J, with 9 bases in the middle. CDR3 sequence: CASSQANTDTQYF. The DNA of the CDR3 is TGTGCCAGCTCGCAGGCGAACACAGATACGCAGTATTTT.

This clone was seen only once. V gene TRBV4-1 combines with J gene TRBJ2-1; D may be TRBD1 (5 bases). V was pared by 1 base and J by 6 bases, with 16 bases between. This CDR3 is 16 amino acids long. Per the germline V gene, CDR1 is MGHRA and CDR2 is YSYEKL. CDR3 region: CASSQGHRVGANEQFF. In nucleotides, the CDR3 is TGCGCCAGCAGCCAAGGGCACAGAGTTGGGGCCAATGAGCAGTTCTTC.

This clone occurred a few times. CDR3 sequence reads: CASSATGGIQYF. The CDR3 DNA follows: TGTGCCAGCAGCGCAACAGGCGGCATTCAGTACTTC. This chain uses TRBV7-9 with TRBJ2-4, with D possibly being TRBD1 (5 bases). Per the germline V gene, CDR1 is SEHNR and CDR2 is FQNEAQ (reference sequence). The CDR3 spans 12 residues. With 5 bases removed from V and 9 bases from J, the gap between germline ends came to 11 bases.

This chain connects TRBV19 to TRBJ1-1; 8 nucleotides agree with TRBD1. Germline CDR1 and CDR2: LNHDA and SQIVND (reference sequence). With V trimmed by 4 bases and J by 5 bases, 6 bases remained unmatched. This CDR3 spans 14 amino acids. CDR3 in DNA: TGTGCCAGTAGTAAACAGGGGGTAAGGACTGAAGCTTTCTTT. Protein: CASSKQGVRTEAFF.

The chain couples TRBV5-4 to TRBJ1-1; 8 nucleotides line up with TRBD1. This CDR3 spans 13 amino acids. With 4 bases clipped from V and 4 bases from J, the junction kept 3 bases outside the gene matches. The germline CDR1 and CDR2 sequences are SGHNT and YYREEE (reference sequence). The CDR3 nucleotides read TGTGCCAGCAGCATGACAGGGGCCACTGAAGCTTTCTTT. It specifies CASSMTGATEAFF.

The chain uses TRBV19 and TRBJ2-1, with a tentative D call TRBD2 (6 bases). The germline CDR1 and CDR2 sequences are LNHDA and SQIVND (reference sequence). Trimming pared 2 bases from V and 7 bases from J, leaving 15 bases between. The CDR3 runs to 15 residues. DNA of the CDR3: TGTGCCAGTAGTATAATCGGGAGCCGGGATAATGAGCAGTTCTTC. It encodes CASSIIGSRDNEQFF.

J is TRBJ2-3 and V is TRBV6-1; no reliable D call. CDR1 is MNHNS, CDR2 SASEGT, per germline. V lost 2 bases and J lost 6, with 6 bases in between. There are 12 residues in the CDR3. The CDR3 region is CASSEYRDTQYF. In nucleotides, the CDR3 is TGTGCCAGCAGTGAATATCGTGATACGCAGTATTTT.

The CDR3 reads CASSYAMGQGLNTEAFF. DNA for the CDR3: TGTGCCAGCAGTTACGCAATGGGACAGGGATTGAACACTGAAGCTTTCTTT. This rearrangement joins TRBV6-2 or TRBV6-3 to TRBJ1-1, with 9 bases lining up with TRBD1. Germline-derived CDR1 and CDR2 are MNHEY and SVGEGT. The CDR3 consists of 17 residues. The V and J ends lost 2 bases and 0 bases, in that order; junction bases with no gene match: 7.

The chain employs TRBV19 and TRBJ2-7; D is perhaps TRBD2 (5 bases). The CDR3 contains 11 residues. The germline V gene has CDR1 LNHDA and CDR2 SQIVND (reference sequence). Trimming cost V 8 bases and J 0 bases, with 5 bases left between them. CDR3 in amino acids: CASRGSYEQYF. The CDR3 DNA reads TGTGCCAGTCGGGGCTCCTACGAGCAGTACTTC. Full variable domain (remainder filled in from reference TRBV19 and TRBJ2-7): DGGITQSPKYLFRKEGQNVTLSCEQNLNHDAMYWYRQDPGQGLRLIYYSQIVNDFQKGDIAEGYSVSREKKESFPLTVTSAQKNPTAFYLCASRGSYEQYFGPGTRLTVT.

CDR3 in DNA: TGTGCCAGCAGTTTAGATTTTCGGTTGCACACTGAAGCTTTCTTT. Protein: CASSLDFRLHTEAFF. This chain uses TRBV27 with TRBJ1-1, with D hard to call. CDR1 is MNHEY and CDR2 is SMNVEV in the germline V gene (reference sequence). The CDR3 loop spans 15 amino acids. V was pared by 2 bases and J by 3 bases, with 13 bases between.

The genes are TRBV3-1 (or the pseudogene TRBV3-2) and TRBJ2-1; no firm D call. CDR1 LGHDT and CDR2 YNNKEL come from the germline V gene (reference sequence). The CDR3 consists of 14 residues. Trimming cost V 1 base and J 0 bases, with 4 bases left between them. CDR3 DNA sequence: TGTGCCAGCAGCCAAGCCTACTCCTACAATGAGCAGTTCTTC. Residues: CASSQAYSYNEQFF.

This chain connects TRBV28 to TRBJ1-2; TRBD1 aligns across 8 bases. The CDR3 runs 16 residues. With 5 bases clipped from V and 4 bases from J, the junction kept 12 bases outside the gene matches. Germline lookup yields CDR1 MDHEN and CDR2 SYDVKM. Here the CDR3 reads CASSPSGQGVRYGYTF. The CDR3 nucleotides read TGTGCCAGCAGTCCCTCCGGACAGGGTGTGCGCTATGGCTACACCTTC.

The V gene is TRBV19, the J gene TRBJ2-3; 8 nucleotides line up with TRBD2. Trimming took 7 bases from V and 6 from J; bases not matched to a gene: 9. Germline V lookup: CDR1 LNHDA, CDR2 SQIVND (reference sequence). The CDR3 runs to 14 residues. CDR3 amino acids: CASTYSGNIDTQYF. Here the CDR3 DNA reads TGTGCCAGTACTTATAGCGGGAATATCGATACGCAGTATTTT.

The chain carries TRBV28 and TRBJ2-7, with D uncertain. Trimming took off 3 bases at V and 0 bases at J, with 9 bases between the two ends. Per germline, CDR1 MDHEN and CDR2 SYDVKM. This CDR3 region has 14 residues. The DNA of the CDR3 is TGTGCCAGCAGTTTTCGCTGGAGCTCCTACGAGCAGTACTTC. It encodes CASSFRWSSYEQYF.

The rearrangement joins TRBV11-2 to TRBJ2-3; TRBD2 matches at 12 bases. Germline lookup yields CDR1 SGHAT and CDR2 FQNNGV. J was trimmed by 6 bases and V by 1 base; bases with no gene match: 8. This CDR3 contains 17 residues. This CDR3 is CASSLGELAGGGDTQYF. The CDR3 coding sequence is TGTGCCAGCAGCTTAGGGGAGCTAGCGGGAGGGGGGGATACGCAGTATTTT.

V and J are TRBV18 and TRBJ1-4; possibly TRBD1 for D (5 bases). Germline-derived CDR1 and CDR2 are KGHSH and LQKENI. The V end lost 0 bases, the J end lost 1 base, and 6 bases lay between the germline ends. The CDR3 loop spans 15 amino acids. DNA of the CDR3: TGTGCCAGCTCACCACCGGGGGGAACTAATGAAAAACTGTTTTTT. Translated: CASSPPGGTNEKLFF.

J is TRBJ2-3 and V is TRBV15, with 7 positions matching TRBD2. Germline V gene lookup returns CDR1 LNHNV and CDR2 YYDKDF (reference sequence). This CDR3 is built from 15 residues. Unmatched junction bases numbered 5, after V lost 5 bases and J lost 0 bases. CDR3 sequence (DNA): TGTGCCACCAGCCCCGGGAGGCGCAGCACAGATACGCAGTATTTT. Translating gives CATSPGRRSTDTQYF.

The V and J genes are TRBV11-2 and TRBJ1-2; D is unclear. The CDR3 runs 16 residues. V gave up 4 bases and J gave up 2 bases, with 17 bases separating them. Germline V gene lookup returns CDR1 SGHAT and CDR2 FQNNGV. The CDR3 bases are TGTGCCAGCAGCTCCCCAGGAGGCACCATGAACTATGGCTACACCTTC. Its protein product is CASSSPGGTMNYGYTF.

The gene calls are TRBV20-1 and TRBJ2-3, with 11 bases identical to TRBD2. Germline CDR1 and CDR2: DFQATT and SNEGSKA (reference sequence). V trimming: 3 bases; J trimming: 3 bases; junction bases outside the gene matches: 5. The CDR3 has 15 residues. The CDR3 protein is CSASLLAGATDTQYF. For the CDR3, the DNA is TGCAGTGCTAGTTTACTAGCGGGAGCGACAGATACGCAGTATTTT.

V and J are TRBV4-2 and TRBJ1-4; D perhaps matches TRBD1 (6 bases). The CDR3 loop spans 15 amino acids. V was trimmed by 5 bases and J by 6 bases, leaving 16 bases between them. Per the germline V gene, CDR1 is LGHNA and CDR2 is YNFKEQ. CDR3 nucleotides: TGTGCCAGCAGCGCTTCCGGGACACCTCATGAAAAACTGTTTTTT. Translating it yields CASSASGTPHEKLFF.